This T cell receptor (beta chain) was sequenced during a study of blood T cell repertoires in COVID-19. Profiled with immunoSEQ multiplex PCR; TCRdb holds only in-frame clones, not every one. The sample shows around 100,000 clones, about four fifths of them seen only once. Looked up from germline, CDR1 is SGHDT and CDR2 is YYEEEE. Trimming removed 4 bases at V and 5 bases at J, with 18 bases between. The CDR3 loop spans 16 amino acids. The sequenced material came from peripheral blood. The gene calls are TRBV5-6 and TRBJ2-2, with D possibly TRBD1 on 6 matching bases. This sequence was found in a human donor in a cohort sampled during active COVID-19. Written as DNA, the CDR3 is TGTGCCAGCAGCCTCAATAGGGGGATTGCAACCGGGGAGCTGTTTTTT. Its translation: CASSLNRGIATGELFF. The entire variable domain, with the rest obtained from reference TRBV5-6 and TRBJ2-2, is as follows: DAGVTQSPTHLIKTRGQQVTLRCSPKSGHDTVSWYQQALGQGPQFIFQYYEEEERQRGNFPDRFSGHQFPNYSSELNVNALLLGDSALYLCASSLNRGIATGELFFGEGSRLTVL.